One sample yielded the 27 T cell receptor beta chains listed below, sequenced in a study of cytomegalovirus exposure and HLA in healthy donors. Primers: 60 Vbeta forward and 13 Jbeta reverse. Clones were sequenced by immunoSEQ multiplex PCR, and TCRdb holds only the in-frame ones, with some missing. The sample has approximately 81,000 clones; around 80% are singletons. The sequenced sample consisted of PBMCs. The receptors were gathered from a man aged 45-65 years in good health and CMV-seropositive.

This rearrangement joins TRBV7-3 to TRBJ2-1, with TRBD2 matching 13 bases. With V trimmed by 4 bases and J by 0 bases, 9 bases remained unmatched. The CDR3 consists of 19 residues. CDR1 and CDR2 from the germline V gene are SGHTA and FQGTGA. In DNA, the CDR3 is TGTGCCAGCAGCTCCCGTAAGGGACTAGCGGGGAGCTCCTACAATGAGCAGTTCTTC. It translates to CASSSRKGLAGSSYNEQFF.

V and J are TRBV13 and TRBJ2-2; 7 nucleotides align to TRBD2. Germline V lookup: CDR1 PRHDT, CDR2 FYEKMQ (reference sequence). The CDR3 is 17 residues long. The trim removed 1 base at V and 0 bases at J, leaving 5 bases unmatched. CDR3 sequence (DNA): TGTGCCAGCAGCTTAGCGGGCGGGAGAGCGAACACCGGGGAGCTGTTTTTT. Translated, it gives CASSLAGGRANTGELFF.

V gene TRBV9 combines with J gene TRBJ2-3; 13 positions match TRBD2. Germline CDR1 SGDLS, CDR2 YYNGEE. V dropped 6 bases and J dropped 0; count of bases not matched to a gene: 10. This CDR3 contains 18 residues. The CDR3 sequence is CASTLRPGLAGSTDTQYF. The CDR3 DNA reads as TGTGCCAGCACCCTAAGACCGGGACTAGCGGGGAGCACAGATACGCAGTATTTT.

V and J are TRBV30 and TRBJ1-5; TRBD1 agrees at 10 bases. From germline, CDR1 is GTSNPN and CDR2 SVGIG (reference sequence). The CDR3 consists of 16 residues. V shed 5 bases and J 4 bases; nucleotides not matched to a gene: 11. DNA for the CDR3: TGTGCCTGGTCAAGGACAGGGGGTATATGGAATCAGCCCCAGCATTTT. Its translation is CAWSRTGGIWNQPQHF.

The V call is TRBV5-4, the J call TRBJ2-5; 9 bases map to TRBD1. After removal of 2 bases from V and 5 bases from J, the junction contained 7 bases not matched to a gene. The germline gives CDR1 SGHNT, CDR2 YYREEE (reference sequence). The CDR3 length is 15 residues. The CDR3 region has the DNA TGTGCCAGCAGCTTTCGAACAGGGGGCGGCGAGACCCAGTACTTC. It encodes CASSFRTGGGETQYF.

The chain combines TRBV25-1 with TRBJ2-7, with D maybe TRBD2 (5 bases). Germline CDR1 and CDR2: MGHDK and SYGVNS. CDR3 length equals 13 residues. Trimming took 5 bases from V and 2 from J, leaving 10 bases between them. CDR3 sequence reads: CASSRSGAYEQYF. The CDR3 DNA sequence: TGTGCCAGCAGTAGGAGCGGCGCCTACGAGCAGTACTTC.

The chain is built from TRBV4-1 and TRBJ2-5, with 9 bases fitting TRBD2. Germline V gene data show CDR1 as MGHRA and CDR2 as YSYEKL. CDR3 length: 15 residues. With V trimmed by 4 bases and J by 5 bases, 8 bases remained unmatched. This chain's CDR3 is CASSRWVAGVETQYF. CDR3 DNA: TGCGCCAGCAGCCGGTGGGTAGCGGGAGTTGAGACCCAGTACTTC.

The chain uses TRBV11-2 and TRBJ2-7; 7 bases agree with TRBD1. CDR3 length: 14 amino acids. Germline CDR1 reads SGHAT; CDR2 reads FQNNGV. With 1 base clipped from V and 3 bases from J, the junction kept 3 bases outside the gene matches. CDR3 sequence: CASSLGDRLYEQYF. In DNA form, the CDR3 reads TGTGCCAGCAGCTTAGGGGACAGACTCTACGAGCAGTACTTC.

CDR3 coding DNA: TGTGCCAGCAGCTTACCGGGACAGGGGATCCCTGAAGCTTTCTTT. This gives the protein CASSLPGQGIPEAFF. The gene calls are TRBV21-1 and TRBJ1-1; TRBD1, the table's D call, lacks a check against the DNA. TRBV21-1 is a known pseudogene. The CDR3 totals 15 residues.

The chain uses TRBV7-2 and TRBJ1-5; no definite D call. The CDR3 length is 12 residues. CDR1 and CDR2 from the germline V gene are SGHTA and FQGNSA. The V end lost 3 bases, the J end lost 7 bases, and 7 bases lay between the germline ends. The CDR3 loop reads CASSFNRQPQHF. In nucleotides, the CDR3 is TGTGCCAGCAGCTTCAACAGACAGCCCCAGCATTTT.

This chain connects TRBV2 to TRBJ2-5, with D tentatively TRBD1 (7 bases). This CDR3 has 15 residues. The V gene's germline CDR1 is SNHLY and CDR2 FYNNEI. Trimming stripped 1 base from V and 4 bases from J, with 13 bases between. CDR3 residues: CASSEGTGEAETQYF. DNA for the CDR3: TGTGCCAGCAGTGAAGGTACAGGGGAGGCAGAGACCCAGTACTTC.

The chain employs TRBV19 and TRBJ1-5, with 10 bases identical to TRBD1. Germline CDR1 reads LNHDA; CDR2 reads SQIVND (reference sequence). V was clipped by 1 base and J by 4 bases; unmatched bases: 7. This CDR3 has 17 residues. The CDR3 nucleotides read TGTGCCAGTAGTATAGGGGGACAGGGGAGGGGGAATCAGCCCCAGCATTTT. Its protein is CASSIGGQGRGNQPQHF.

Remarks on this clone: The junction departs from germline at one end; a sequencing error may be responsible. V usage is TRBV30 and J usage is TRBJ1-1; TRBD1 is a possible D gene (5 bases). Germline V lookup: CDR1 GTSNPN, CDR2 SVGIG (reference sequence). The CDR3 runs 14 residues. The CDR3: CAWSRPTGTLTGGF. The CDR3 DNA is TGTGCCTGGAGCCGGCCCACTGGAACACTGACCGGGGGGTTT.

The chain is built from TRBV9 and TRBJ2-3; TRBD2 agrees at 12 bases. V gave up 9 bases and J gave up 1 base; unmatched junction bases: 3. CDR3 size: 14 residues. In germline, CDR1 is SGDLS, CDR2 YYNGEE. CDR3 protein: CAIASGRGTDTQYF. The CDR3 DNA reads as TGTGCCATAGCTAGCGGGAGGGGCACAGATACGCAGTATTTT.

V and J are TRBV9 and TRBJ1-5, with D maybe TRBD1 (5 bases). CDR3 length: 14 amino acids. Trimming stripped 3 bases from V and 5 bases from J, with 12 bases between. CDR1 is SGDLS and CDR2 is YYNGEE in the germline V gene. The CDR3 bases are TGTGCCAGCAGCGCGGGCAGGGTGGATCAGCCCCAGCATTTT. This translates into CASSAGRVDQPQHF.

CDR3 in DNA: TGTGCCAGCAGCTCCAGGGGGAATACGCAGTATTTT. Its translation is CASSSRGNTQYF. The chain carries TRBV11-3 and TRBJ2-3; 7 bases are shared with TRBD1. CDR1 and CDR2 (germline): SGHNT, YENEEA. CDR3 length: 12 residues. Trimming at V came to 4 bases and at J to 7 bases, leaving 2 bases not matched to a gene. Based on the CDR3 plus reference TRBV11-3 and TRBJ2-3, the full variable domain is EAGVVQSPRYKIIEKKQPVAFWCNPISGHNTLYWYLQNLGQGPELLIRYENEEAVDDSQLPKDRFSAERLKGVDSTLKIQPAELGDSAVYLCASSSRGNTQYFGPGTRLTVL.

The chain recombines TRBV6-5 with TRBJ2-1; 9 bases map to TRBD2. The CDR3 is 15 amino acids. Germline V CDR1 and CDR2: MNHEY, SVGAGI. Trimming took 5 bases from V and 8 from J; bases not matched to a gene: 10. CDR3: CASSPWREGPHEQFF. Here the CDR3 DNA reads TGTGCCAGCAGTCCGTGGCGGGAGGGCCCCCATGAGCAGTTCTTC.

The DNA of the CDR3 is TGTGCCAGTAGTATAGATAAGGGGGTCTACGAGCAGTACTTC. Translated, it gives CASSIDKGVYEQYF. The rearrangement links TRBV19 to TRBJ2-7; maybe TRBD1 (6 bases). Deletions cut 0 bases from V and 3 bases from J, with 9 bases between. The CDR3 sequence is 14 residues long. Germline V gene data show CDR1 as LNHDA and CDR2 as SQIVND (reference sequence).

The chain joins TRBV18 to TRBJ2-2, with D maybe TRBD2 (6 bases). Trimming pared 6 bases from V and 1 base from J, leaving 9 bases between. The CDR3 is 14 amino acids. In germline, CDR1 is KGHSH, CDR2 LQKENI. The CDR3 nucleotides are TGTGCCAGCTCCAGCGGGCTGAACACCGGGGAGCTGTTTTTT. Its protein is CASSSGLNTGELFF. The complete variable domain, with remaining parts taken from reference TRBV18 and TRBJ2-2, reads NAGVMQNPRHLVRRRGQEARLRCSPMKGHSHVYWYRQLPEEGLKFMVYLQKENIIDESGMPKERFSAEFPKEGPSILRIQQVVRGDSAAYFCASSSGLNTGELFFGEGSRLTVL.

The genes are TRBV2 and TRBJ2-5; TRBD1 matches 10 bases. The CDR3 runs 16 residues. V dropped 6 bases and J dropped 3; count of bases not matched to a gene: 10. Germline values: CDR1 SNHLY, CDR2 FYNNEI. The CDR3 DNA follows: TGTGCCAGCAGGCTATACCGGGACAGGGGTGAAGAGACCCAGTACTTC. It specifies CASRLYRDRGEETQYF. Full variable domain (outside the CDR3, taken from reference TRBV2 and TRBJ2-5): EPEVTQTPSHQVTQMGQEVILRCVPISNHLYFYWYRQILGQKVEFLVSFYNNEISEKSEIFDDQFSVERPDGSNFTLKIRSTKLEDSAMYFCASRLYRDRGEETQYFGPGTRLLVL.

This clone came up once. The junction does not match germline at one end; this may be a read error. The chain carries TRBV4-1 and TRBJ2-6, with D perhaps TRBD1 (5 bases). Per germline, CDR1 MGHRA and CDR2 YSYEKL. This CDR3 comprises 15 residues. The CDR3 DNA is TGCGCCAGCAGCCAAGGTGGATCTGGGGCCAACGGCCTGACTTTC. This encodes CASSQGGSGANGLTF.

The chain uses TRBV11-2 and TRBJ1-6; 8 positions agree with TRBD1. Germline V gene data show CDR1 as SGHAT and CDR2 as FQNNGV. Trimming cost V 4 bases and J 7 bases; bases outside gene matches: 9. The CDR3 is 16 amino acids. CDR3 bases: TGTGCCAGCAGCTCCCCGGACAGGGAAGGGAATTCACCCCTCCACTTT. Its protein is CASSSPDREGNSPLHF.

This chain uses TRBV30 with TRBJ2-1; 8 bases line up with TRBD1. V gave up 5 bases and J gave up 8 bases; unmatched junction bases: 5. Germline V CDR1 and CDR2: GTSNPN, SVGIG (reference sequence). The CDR3 has 12 residues. CDR3 in amino acids: CAWVGQGDEQFF. CDR3 coding DNA: TGTGCCTGGGTCGGACAGGGAGATGAGCAGTTCTTC.

V and J are TRBV4-2 and TRBJ2-1; the match to TRBD2 covers 10 bases. With V trimmed by 5 bases and J by 8 bases, 9 bases remained unmatched. Germline CDR1 reads LGHNA; CDR2 reads YNFKEQ. The CDR3 is 15 amino acids. CDR3 amino acids: CASSFDEAGGDEQFF. The CDR3 nucleotides read TGTGCCAGCAGCTTCGACGAAGCGGGAGGGGATGAGCAGTTCTTC.

A single count supports this clone. This rearrangement joins TRBV28 to TRBJ1-5; 7 nucleotides line up with TRBD1. The CDR3 loop spans 15 amino acids. Trimming took 6 bases from V and 9 from J; bases not matched to a gene: 14. CDR1 and CDR2 (germline): MDHEN, SYDVKM. This CDR3 reads CASSDLGQRLPPQHF. CDR3 nucleotides: TGTGCCAGCAGCGACCTGGGACAGCGCCTCCCGCCCCAGCATTTT.

This clone was recorded only once. The chain carries TRBV11-3 and TRBJ2-5; 11 nucleotides line up with TRBD2. CDR1 and CDR2 from the germline V gene are SGHNT and YENEEA. V was pared by 4 bases and J by 5 bases, with 9 bases of the junction left unmatched. This CDR3 has 16 residues. DNA of the CDR3: TGTGCCAGCAGCTACCTGAGCACTAGCGGGAGCGAGACCCAGTACTTC. Translation gives CASSYLSTSGSETQYF.

The chain is built from TRBV27 and TRBJ1-2; no definite D call. Germline loops: CDR1 MNHEY, CDR2 SMNVEV (reference sequence). Trimming pared 7 bases from V and 8 bases from J, leaving 14 bases between. This CDR3 has 12 residues. CDR3: CASTSGASGYTF. CDR3 sequence (DNA): TGTGCCAGCACCTCAGGTGCGAGCGGCTACACCTTC.